This TCR beta chain was sequenced in a study of neoadjuvant anti-PD-1 for oral cavity cancer. Measured with immunoSEQ multiplex PCR; TCRdb has only the in-frame clones, and not every one. The sample lists around 17,000 clones, about two thirds occurring once. CDR3 length: 12 amino acids. The germline CDR1 and CDR2 sequences are GTSNPN and SVGIG (reference sequence). V dropped 3 bases and J dropped 5 bases, with 8 bases sitting between them. Sequences were derived from PBMCs, sampled before nivolumab (anti-PD-1) treatment. The clonotype comes from a person aged 35-80 years with oral cavity squamous cell carcinoma. The chain uses TRBV30 and TRBJ2-1; D call uncertain. The CDR3 nucleotides are TGTGCCTGGAGGTGGACGGACAATGAGCAGTTCTTC. Protein product: CAWRWTDNEQFF. Full variable domain (outside the CDR3, taken from reference TRBV30 and TRBJ2-1): SQTIHQWPATLVQPVGSPLSLECTVEGTSNPNLYWYRQAAGRGLQLLFYSVGIGQISSEVPQNLSASRPQDRQFILSSKKLLLSDSGFYLCAWRWTDNEQFFGPGTRLTVL.